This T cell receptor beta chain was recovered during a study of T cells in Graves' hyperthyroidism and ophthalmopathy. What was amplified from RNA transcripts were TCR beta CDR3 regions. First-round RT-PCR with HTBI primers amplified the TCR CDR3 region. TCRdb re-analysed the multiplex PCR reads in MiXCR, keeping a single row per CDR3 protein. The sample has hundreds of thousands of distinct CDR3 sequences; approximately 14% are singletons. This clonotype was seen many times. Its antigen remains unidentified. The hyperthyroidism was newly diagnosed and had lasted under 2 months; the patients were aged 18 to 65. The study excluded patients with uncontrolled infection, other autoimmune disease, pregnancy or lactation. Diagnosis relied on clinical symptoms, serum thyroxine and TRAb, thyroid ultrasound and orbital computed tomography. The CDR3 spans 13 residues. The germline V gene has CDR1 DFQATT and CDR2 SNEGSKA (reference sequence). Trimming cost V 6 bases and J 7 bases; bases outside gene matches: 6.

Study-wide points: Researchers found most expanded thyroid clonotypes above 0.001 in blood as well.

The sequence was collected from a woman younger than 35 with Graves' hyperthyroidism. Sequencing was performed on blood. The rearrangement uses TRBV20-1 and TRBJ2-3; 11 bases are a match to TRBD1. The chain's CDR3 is CSAPGQGVYTQYF. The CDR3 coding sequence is TGCAGTGCACCGGGACAGGGGGTATATACGCAGTATTTT.